This T cell receptor beta chain was retrieved from a study of PD-1 blockade in classical Hodgkin lymphoma. As for the study in general: Once every 2 weeks, patients received intravenous nivolumab at 3 mg/kg.

Notes on this clone: Antigen specificity is unknown.

V dropped 0 bases and J dropped 5 bases, with 16 bases sitting between them. Germline values: CDR1 LGHNA, CDR2 YNFKEQ. CDR3 length: 16 residues. General study points: TCR diversity rose significantly by C4D1 in CD4+ but not CD8+ cells. Reasons behind the repertoire differences stay unclear, perhaps disease activity or earlier therapy. Patients were excluded if nivolumab began under 1 year after ASCT (the autologous transplant).

Only in-frame clones appear in the TCRdb table, and some are missing; sequencing was by immunoSEQ multiplex PCR. This sample yields about 90,000 clones, of which 90% are seen a single time; around 2.9% belongs to the top ten. The time point is: cycle 4 day 1 (C4D1), after 6 weeks of nivolumab. Each patient relapsed following autologous stem cell transplantation, and prior brentuximab vedotin exposure differed. This clonotype originated in a human donor with classical Hodgkin lymphoma. The chain joins TRBV4-2 to TRBJ1-1, with D possibly matching TRBD1 (6 bases). This material consisted of peripheral blood mononuclear cells (PBMCs), taken before the fourth cycle of nivolumab. This CDR3 is CASSQDAGAGVTEAFF. The CDR3 nucleotides read TGTGCCAGCAGCCAAGATGCCGGGGCAGGGGTGACTGAAGCTTTCTTT.